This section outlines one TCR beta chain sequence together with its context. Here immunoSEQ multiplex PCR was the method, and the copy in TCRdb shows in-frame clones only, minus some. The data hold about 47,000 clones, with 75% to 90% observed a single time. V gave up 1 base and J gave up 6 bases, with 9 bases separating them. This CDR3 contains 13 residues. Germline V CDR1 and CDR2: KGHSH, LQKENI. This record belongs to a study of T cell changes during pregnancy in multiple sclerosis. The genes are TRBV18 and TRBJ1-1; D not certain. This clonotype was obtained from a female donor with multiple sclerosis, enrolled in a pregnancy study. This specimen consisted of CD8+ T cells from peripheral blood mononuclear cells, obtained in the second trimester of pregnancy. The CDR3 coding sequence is TGTGCCAGCTCACCACTCGGGGTCGCTGAAGCTTTCTTT. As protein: CASSPLGVAEAFF.